Below are 31 T cell receptor beta chains sequenced from a single sample in a study of blood T cells in healthy people across ages. PCR was performed a second time for about 7 to 11 cycles using a sample-barcoded 5' primer and a J-beta primer mix. TCRdb analysed the 5' RACE reads with MiXCR anew, one entry per CDR3 protein. This sample has more than 750,000 distinct CDR3 sequences, with almost 30% found just once. Separately, the same data were catalogued under a study of T cells of mothers and their children.

Sequencing was carried out using blood. Every receptor here comes from a woman between 40 and 50 years old in good health.

With respect to this clonotype: This may stem from a read error, because a much larger clone lies one nucleotide away. The chain uses TRBV24-1 and TRBJ2-1; 7 bases are a match to TRBD2. This CDR3 is 13 amino acids long. CDR1 and CDR2 from the germline V gene are KGHDR and SFDVKD. The CDR3 sequence: CTTSVSAGNEQFF. The CDR3 DNA follows: TGTACCACCAGTGTTTCAGCGGGGAATGAGCAGTTCTTC.

This clonotype was counted a few times. V usage is TRBV24-1 and J usage is TRBJ2-3; a weak D match, TRBD1 (6 bases). Germline CDR1 and CDR2: KGHDR and SFDVKD. This CDR3 has 14 amino acids. With 5 bases removed from V and 8 bases from J, the gap between germline ends came to 16 bases. CDR3 DNA: TGTGCCACCAGTGGGTCTCCTGAACAGGGTACGCAGTATTTT. The encoded protein is CATSGSPEQGTQYF.

This clonotype was seen at least ten times. J is TRBJ2-1 and V is TRBV7-6; 7 positions agree with TRBD1. This CDR3 is built from 17 residues. Germline lookup yields CDR1 SGHVS and CDR2 FNYEAQ. With 5 bases clipped from V and 0 bases from J, the junction kept 10 bases outside the gene matches. The CDR3 protein is CASSANRGPSSYNEQFF. CDR3 coding DNA: TGTGCCAGCAGCGCAAACAGGGGCCCGAGCTCCTACAATGAGCAGTTCTTC.

The chain recombines TRBV6-5 with TRBJ2-5, with 7 bases fitting TRBD1. J was trimmed by 3 bases and V by 2 bases; bases with no gene match: 6. The CDR3 totals 15 residues. Germline values: CDR1 MNHEY, CDR2 SVGAGI. The CDR3 sequence: CASSYPTGLKETQYF. The CDR3 DNA sequence: TGTGCCAGCAGTTACCCGACAGGGCTGAAAGAGACCCAGTACTTC.

This clonotype has more than one count but fewer than ten. The chain has TRBV7-3 and TRBJ2-1; TRBD2 agrees at 8 bases. V gave up 3 bases and J gave up 1 base; unmatched junction bases: 8. From germline, CDR1 is SGHTA and CDR2 FQGTGA. The CDR3 sequence is 17 residues long. CDR3 DNA: TGTGCCAGCAGCTTCCGCGGCGGGGGGCAATCCTACAATGAGCAGTTCTTC. Amino acids: CASSFRGGGQSYNEQFF.

This chain connects TRBV28 to TRBJ1-2; possible D gene TRBD1, 5 bases. Trimming took 7 bases from V and 2 from J, leaving 11 bases between them. The CDR3 loop spans 13 amino acids. Per germline, CDR1 MDHEN and CDR2 SYDVKM. The CDR3 region has the DNA TGTGCCAGCAAATTCAGGGCCAACTATGGCTACACCTTC. This codes for CASKFRANYGYTF.

The rearrangement links TRBV7-2 to TRBJ2-4; 8 bases fit TRBD1. The better agreement between TRBJ2-7 and the DNA end casts doubt on the J call. The V gene's germline CDR1 is SGHTA and CDR2 FQGNSA. This CDR3 spans 13 amino acids. CDR3 protein: CASSSQDRDEQYF. CDR3 coding DNA: TGTGCCAGCAGCTCCCAGGACAGGGACGAGCAGTACTTC.

The rearrangement joins TRBV12-3 or TRBV12-4 to TRBJ2-1, with D hard to call. Deletions cut 8 bases from V and 2 bases from J, with 16 bases between. CDR3 size: 15 residues. The CDR3 nucleotides are TGTGCCAGCGCCGGGTCCCTAGTCCCCTACAATGAGCAGTTCTTC. It yields the protein CASAGSLVPYNEQFF.

In its sample, this clonotype was seen a few times. This may arise from a read error, as a much more abundant clone is one base away. The chain recombines TRBV27 with TRBJ1-2; D gene ambiguous. Trimming pared 5 bases from V and 1 base from J, leaving 8 bases between. Germline-derived CDR1 and CDR2 are MNHEY and SMNVEV (reference sequence). This CDR3 is built from 13 residues. CDR3 in amino acids: CASSPESNYGYTF. The CDR3 region has the DNA TGTGCCAGCAGTCCCGAGAGTAACTATGGCTACACCTTC.

This clonotype has only a few counts. The CDR3 DNA follows: TGCGCCAGCACTCCTCGGGGGGGCGCTTCTTACGAGCAGTACTTC. Translating it yields CASTPRGGASYEQYF. V gene TRBV5-1 combines with J gene TRBJ2-7, with TRBD2 identical over 8 bases. In germline, CDR1 is SGHRS, CDR2 YFSETQ. With V trimmed by 6 bases and J by 4 bases, 12 bases remained unmatched. CDR3 size: 15 residues.

The sample holds a few counts of this clonotype. This chain links TRBV28 with TRBJ1-1, with 7 bases fitting TRBD1. There are 13 residues in the CDR3. Germline V lookup: CDR1 MDHEN, CDR2 SYDVKM. With V trimmed by 5 bases and J by 4 bases, 4 bases remained unmatched. The CDR3 protein is CASSPWDSTEAFF. In DNA, the CDR3 is TGTGCCAGCAGTCCCTGGGACAGCACTGAAGCTTTCTTT.

In its sample, this clonotype was seen many times. This sequence joins TRBV6-5 and TRBJ2-5, with D uncertain. CDR1 is MNHEY and CDR2 is SVGAGI in the germline V gene. The CDR3 spans 13 residues. The V and J ends lost 4 bases and 5 bases respectively, with 11 bases between them. The CDR3 protein is CASSFRSRETQYF. In DNA, the CDR3 is TGTGCCAGCAGTTTCAGGTCGCGGGAGACCCAGTACTTC.

About this clonotype: A much larger clone differs by one base, so this may be a read error. V usage is TRBV4-2 and J usage is TRBJ2-5; 10 positions match TRBD2. The CDR3 loop spans 17 amino acids. J lost 5 bases, V lost 3 bases, and 12 bases had no gene match. Per the germline V gene, CDR1 is LGHNA and CDR2 is YNFKEQ. The CDR3, as DNA: TGTGCCAGCAGCCAGCCGGGACGAGCGGGGGGGCTTGAGACCCAGTACTTC. This codes for CASSQPGRAGGLETQYF.

As to this clonotype: It may be a read error: a sequence one base away is much more abundant. V and J are TRBV6-2 or TRBV6-3 and TRBJ2-5; the match to TRBD1 covers 8 bases. This CDR3 has 15 residues. Germline V gives CDR1 MNHEY, CDR2 SVGEGT. The chain's CDR3 is CVSSYSDRDQETQYF. The CDR3 DNA reads as TGTGTCAGCAGTTACTCGGACAGGGACCAAGAGACCCAGTACTTC.

This clonotype has a handful of counts. One end of the junction does not line up with germline, which may come from a read error. This chain links TRBV12-3 or TRBV12-4 with TRBJ1-5, with 8 positions matching TRBD1. This CDR3 region has 14 residues. CDR3 in amino acids: CACSAPDRDQPQHF. The CDR3 DNA reads TGTGCCTGCAGTGCCCCGGACAGGGATCAGCCCCAGCATTTT.

This clonotype was counted a few times. V is TRBV27 and J is TRBJ1-2; 7 bases fit TRBD1. The CDR3 has 14 residues. V was clipped by 10 bases and J by 8 bases; unmatched bases: 16. CDR1 is MNHEY and CDR2 is SMNVEV in the germline V gene (reference sequence). CDR3 loop: CATRMTAGGRGYTF. In DNA form, the CDR3 reads TGTGCCACCCGAATGACAGCAGGGGGAAGGGGCTACACCTTC.

The rearrangement links TRBV2 to TRBJ1-1, with 7 nucleotides matching TRBD1. CDR1 is SNHLY, CDR2 FYNNEI, per germline. The CDR3 spans 12 residues. With 2 bases clipped from V and 11 bases from J, the junction kept 5 bases outside the gene matches. The CDR3 bases are TGTGCCAGCAGTGAAATTACAGGGGTCGCTTTCTTT. Its translation: CASSEITGVAFF. Full variable domain (outside the CDR3, taken from reference TRBV2 and TRBJ1-1): EPEVTQTPSHQVTQMGQEVILRCVPISNHLYFYWYRQILGQKVEFLVSFYNNEISEKSEIFDDQFSVERPDGSNFTLKIRSTKLEDSAMYFCASSEITGVAFFGQGTRLTVV.

This clonotype was picked up many times. The V and J genes are TRBV29-1 and TRBJ1-2, with a possible D match to TRBD1 (5 bases). V was cut by 4 bases and J by 5 bases, with 14 bases left in between. This CDR3 comprises 13 residues. The germline CDR1 and CDR2 sequences are SQVTM and ANQGSEA. The CDR3 DNA reads TGCAGCGTTGTCCAGGGAGTAGGTTATGGCTACACCTTC. As protein: CSVVQGVGYGYTF. The whole variable domain, filled in from reference TRBV29-1 and TRBJ1-2, reads SAVISQKPSRDICQRGTSLTIQCQVDSQVTMMFWYRQQPGQSLTLIATANQGSEATYESGFVIDKFPISRPNLTFSTLTVSNMSPEDSSIYLCSVVQGVGYGYTFGSGTRLTVV.

This clonotype was found many times. CDR3 in amino acids: CSARASGDGYTF. Written as DNA, the CDR3 is TGCAGTGCTAGAGCCTCGGGGGATGGCTACACCTTC. The rearrangement joins TRBV20-1 to TRBJ1-2, with D possibly TRBD1 on 5 matching bases. Germline V CDR1 and CDR2: DFQATT, SNEGSKA (reference sequence). Trimming left V 1 base short and J 6 bases short, with 9 bases between. The CDR3 covers 12 residues.

This clonotype has ten or more counts. V and J are TRBV7-2 and TRBJ1-2, with D possibly TRBD1 on 5 matching bases. Trimming took off 5 bases at V and 4 bases at J, with 11 bases between the two ends. This CDR3 region has 13 residues. Germline-derived CDR1 and CDR2 are SGHTA and FQGNSA. The CDR3 sequence: CASSRDGFYGYTF. The CDR3 DNA follows: TGTGCCAGCAGCCGGGACGGATTCTATGGCTACACCTTC.

A note on this clonotype: A much larger clone differs by one base, so this may be a read error. The chain employs TRBV6-2 or TRBV6-3 and TRBJ2-1; maybe TRBD2 (5 bases). The CDR3 spans 13 residues. Germline V CDR1 and CDR2: MNHEY, SVGEGT. The V gene lost 2 bases and the J gene lost 9 bases, with 11 bases spanning the gap. The CDR3 sequence: CASSYTSRGEQFF. The CDR3 nucleotides read TGTGCCAGCAGTTACACCTCACGGGGTGAGCAGTTCTTC.

This chain joins TRBV20-1 and TRBJ2-7; 8 nucleotides align to TRBD2. The CDR3 is 13 residues long. Germline CDR1 and CDR2: DFQATT and SNEGSKA (reference sequence). With 6 bases clipped from V and 4 bases from J, the junction kept 8 bases outside the gene matches. Here the CDR3 reads CSANGGGGYEQYF. The CDR3 DNA reads as TGCAGTGCCAACGGGGGGGGTGGATACGAGCAGTACTTC.

This sequence joins TRBV21-1 and TRBJ2-7; TRBD1 is the table's D call and was not checked against the DNA. TRBV21-1 is a recognized pseudogene. The CDR3 covers 14 residues. CDR3 sequence (DNA): TGTGCCCCCAAGGGGGCCAGTACCGCCTACGAGCAGTACTTC. This encodes CAPKGASTAYEQYF.

V and J are TRBV20-1 and TRBJ2-7, with 7 bases aligning to TRBD2. Trimming cost V 0 bases and J 1 base; bases outside gene matches: 6. The CDR3 covers 15 residues. Germline V lookup: CDR1 DFQATT, CDR2 SNEGSKA (reference sequence). CDR3 bases: TGCAGTGCTAGAGATTACCTAGCGGTTTCCTACGAGCAGTACTTC. Translating it yields CSARDYLAVSYEQYF.

This sequence joins TRBV28 and TRBJ2-7; D could derive from TRBD1 or TRBD2 (5 bases each). This CDR3 comprises 13 residues. Germline assignment: CDR1 MDHEN and CDR2 SYDVKM. V was shortened by 6 bases and J by 5 bases, with 14 bases between the two germline ends. DNA for the CDR3: TGTGCCAGCAGCTCGGGGCCCCCTCACGAGCAGTACTTC. Its protein is CASSSGPPHEQYF.

This clonotype was counted ten times or more. V gene TRBV9 combines with J gene TRBJ2-5; TRBD2 matches at 16 bases. Germline CDR1 is SGDLS and CDR2 is YYNGEE. This CDR3 region has 18 residues. Germline trimming cut 4 bases from V and 5 bases from J; bases unmatched to any gene: 11. The CDR3 sequence is CASSPGLAGGSERETQYF. CDR3 coding DNA: TGTGCCAGCAGCCCGGGACTAGCGGGGGGGAGTGAAAGGGAGACCCAGTACTTC.

This chain links TRBV24-1 with TRBJ1-1; TRBD1 matches at 11 bases. Per the germline V gene, CDR1 is KGHDR and CDR2 is SFDVKD. The V segment lost 2 bases and the J segment 7 bases; nucleotides outside the gene matches: 2. The CDR3 has 14 amino acids. CDR3 protein: CATSDSGTGGEAFF. CDR3 in DNA: TGTGCCACCAGTGATTCAGGGACAGGGGGTGAAGCTTTCTTT.

This clonotype was observed many times. J is TRBJ2-6 and V is TRBV7-9; D may correspond to TRBD1 or TRBD2 (5 bases each). Germline assignment: CDR1 SEHNR and CDR2 FQNEAQ (reference sequence). With 5 bases removed from V and 0 bases from J, the gap between germline ends came to 11 bases. This CDR3 spans 16 amino acids. The CDR3 protein is CASSPLGVSGANVLTF. The DNA of the CDR3 is TGTGCCAGCAGCCCCTTGGGGGTCTCTGGGGCCAACGTCCTGACTTTC.

The table lists this clonotype with many counts. V is TRBV7-2 and J is TRBJ2-5; 10 bases align to TRBD1. The J segment lost 5 bases and the V segment lost 2 bases, leaving 11 bases of the junction unmatched. The CDR3 runs to 17 residues. Germline V gene lookup returns CDR1 SGHTA and CDR2 FQGNSA. The CDR3 loop is CASSLRGGQGRGETQYF. The CDR3 DNA follows: TGTGCCAGCAGCTTACGCGGGGGACAGGGGAGAGGGGAGACCCAGTACTTC.

A few counts support this clonotype. The V gene is TRBV27, the J gene TRBJ1-2, with D maybe TRBD1 (6 bases). Germline CDR1 MNHEY, CDR2 SMNVEV (reference sequence). The length of the CDR3 is 17 residues. Trimming took 2 bases from V and 6 from J, leaving 22 bases between them. Written as DNA, the CDR3 is TGTGCCAGCAGTTTAGCGCGGGACACACCGCGGTCAAATGGCTACACCTTC. Translation: CASSLARDTPRSNGYTF.

This clonotype has a count of ten or more. The chain is built from TRBV28 and TRBJ1-2, with D maybe TRBD1 (6 bases). There are 14 residues in the CDR3. Germline V gene sequence: CDR1 MDHEN, CDR2 SYDVKM. V shed 7 bases and J shed 3 bases, with 15 bases lying between them. The CDR3 spells CASKVRGADYGYTF. DNA of the CDR3: TGTGCCAGCAAAGTGCGGGGGGCGGACTATGGCTACACCTTC.